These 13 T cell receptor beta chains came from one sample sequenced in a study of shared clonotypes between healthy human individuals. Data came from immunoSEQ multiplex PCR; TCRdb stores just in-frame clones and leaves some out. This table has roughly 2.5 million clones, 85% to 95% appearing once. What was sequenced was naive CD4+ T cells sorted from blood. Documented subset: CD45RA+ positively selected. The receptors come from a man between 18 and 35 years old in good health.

This CDR3 reads CSAYRGSGQETQYF. In DNA form, the CDR3 reads TGCAGCGCTTACAGGGGTTCGGGGCAAGAGACCCAGTACTTC. This sequence joins TRBV29-1 and TRBJ2-5; TRBD1 matches at 7 bases. The J segment lost 2 bases and the V segment lost 7 bases, leaving 10 bases of the junction unmatched. The CDR3 totals 14 residues. Looked up from germline, CDR1 is SQVTM and CDR2 is ANQGSEA. Variable domain in full (rest from reference TRBV29-1 and TRBJ2-5): SAVISQKPSRDICQRGTSLTIQCQVDSQVTMMFWYRQQPGQSLTLIATANQGSEATYESGFVIDKFPISRPNLTFSTLTVSNMSPEDSSIYLCSAYRGSGQETQYFGPGTRLLVL.

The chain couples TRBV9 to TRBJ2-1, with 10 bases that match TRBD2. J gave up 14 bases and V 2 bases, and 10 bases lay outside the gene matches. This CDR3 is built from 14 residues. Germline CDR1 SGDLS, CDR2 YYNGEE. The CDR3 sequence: CASSVPPAGGPKFF. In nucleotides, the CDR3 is TGTGCCAGCAGCGTGCCCCCAGCGGGAGGGCCAAAGTTCTTC.

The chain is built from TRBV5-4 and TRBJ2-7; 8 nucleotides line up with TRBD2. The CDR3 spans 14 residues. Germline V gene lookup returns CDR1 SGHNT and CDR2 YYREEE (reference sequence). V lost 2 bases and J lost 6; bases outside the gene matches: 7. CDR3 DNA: TGTGCCAGCAGCTTCCCCCCGGGGGGGTCCGAGCAGTACTTC. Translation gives CASSFPPGGSEQYF.

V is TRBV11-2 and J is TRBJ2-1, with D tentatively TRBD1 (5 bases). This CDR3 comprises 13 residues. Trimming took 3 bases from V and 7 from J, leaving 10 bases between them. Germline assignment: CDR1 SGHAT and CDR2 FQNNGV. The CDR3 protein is CASSFQGANEQFF. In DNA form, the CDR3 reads TGTGCCAGCAGCTTCCAGGGTGCAAATGAGCAGTTCTTC. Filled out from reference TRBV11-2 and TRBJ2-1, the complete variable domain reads EAGVAQSPRYKIIEKRQSVAFWCNPISGHATLYWYQQILGQGPKLLIQFQNNGVVDDSQLPKDRFSAERLKGVDSTLKIQPAKLEDSAVYLCASSFQGANEQFFGPGTRLTVL.

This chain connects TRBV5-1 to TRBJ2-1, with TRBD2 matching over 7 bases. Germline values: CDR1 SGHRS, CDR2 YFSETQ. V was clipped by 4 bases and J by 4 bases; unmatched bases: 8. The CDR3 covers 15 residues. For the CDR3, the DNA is TGCGCCAGCAGCCCATCCGGGACTAAGTACAATGAGCAGTTCTTC. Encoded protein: CASSPSGTKYNEQFF.

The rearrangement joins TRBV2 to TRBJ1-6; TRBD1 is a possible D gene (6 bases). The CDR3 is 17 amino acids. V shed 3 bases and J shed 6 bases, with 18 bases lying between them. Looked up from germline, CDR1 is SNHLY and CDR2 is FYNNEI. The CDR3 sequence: CASSDRAGARGNSPLHF. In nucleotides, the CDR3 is TGTGCCAGCAGTGATAGGGCAGGGGCCAGGGGTAATTCACCCCTCCACTTT.

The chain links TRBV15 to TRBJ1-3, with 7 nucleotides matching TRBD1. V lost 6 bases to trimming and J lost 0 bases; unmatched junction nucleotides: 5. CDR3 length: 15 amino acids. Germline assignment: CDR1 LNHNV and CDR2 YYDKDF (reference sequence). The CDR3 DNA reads TGTGCCACCAGTTCGGACAGGAACTCTGGAAACACCATATATTTT. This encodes CATSSDRNSGNTIYF.

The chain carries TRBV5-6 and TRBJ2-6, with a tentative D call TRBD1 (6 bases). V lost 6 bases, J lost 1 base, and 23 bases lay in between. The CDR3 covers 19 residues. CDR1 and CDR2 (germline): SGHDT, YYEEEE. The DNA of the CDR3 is TGTGCCAGCAACCTTATCTTGGACAGCCCTTGGTCTGGGGCCAACGTCCTGACTTTC. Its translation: CASNLILDSPWSGANVLTF.

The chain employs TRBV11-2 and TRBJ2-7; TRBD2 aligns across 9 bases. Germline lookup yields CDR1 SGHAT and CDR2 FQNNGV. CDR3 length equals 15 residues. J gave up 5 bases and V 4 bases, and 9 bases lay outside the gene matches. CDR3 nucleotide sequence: TGTGCCAGCAGCTCCTGGTTAGCGGGGGTAAACGAGCAGTACTTC. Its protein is CASSSWLAGVNEQYF.

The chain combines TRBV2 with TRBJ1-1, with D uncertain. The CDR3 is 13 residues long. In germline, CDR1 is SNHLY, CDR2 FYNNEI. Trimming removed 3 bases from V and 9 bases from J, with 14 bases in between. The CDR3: CASSEAASLQAFF. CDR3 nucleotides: TGTGCCAGCAGTGAGGCGGCTTCCCTCCAAGCTTTCTTT.

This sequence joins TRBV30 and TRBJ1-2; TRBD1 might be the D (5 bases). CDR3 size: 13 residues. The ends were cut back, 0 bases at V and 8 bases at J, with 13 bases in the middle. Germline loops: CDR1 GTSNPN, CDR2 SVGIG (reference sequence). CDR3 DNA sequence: TGTGCCTGGAGTGTACGGGGACTTTTGGGCTACACCTTC. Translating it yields CAWSVRGLLGYTF.

In nucleotides, the CDR3 is TGTGCTAGTGCCCCCAGGGGGGGAAAACTGTTTTTT. It is translated as CASAPRGGKLFF. V usage is TRBV12-5 and J usage is TRBJ1-4; 7 nucleotides line up with TRBD1. Germline V gene lookup returns CDR1 LGHNT and CDR2 FRNRAP. The V gene end was trimmed by 7 bases and the J gene end by 10 bases; junction bases not matched to a gene: 6. The CDR3 covers 12 residues.

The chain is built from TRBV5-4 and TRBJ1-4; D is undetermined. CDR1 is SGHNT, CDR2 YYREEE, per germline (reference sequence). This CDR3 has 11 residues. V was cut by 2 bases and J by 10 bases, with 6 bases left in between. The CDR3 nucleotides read TGTGCCAGCAGCTTCGAGGGAAAACTGTTTTTT. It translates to CASSFEGKLFF.